This T cell receptor beta chain comes out of a study of blood T cells in healthy people across ages. The second PCR ran about 6 to 11 cycles with a sample-barcoded 5' primer and J-beta primers. A single record per CDR3 protein comes from TCRdb applying MiXCR to the 5' RACE reads. The sample holds roughly 900,000 distinct CDR3 sequences; about 28% are singletons and the top ten take approximately 15%. The CDR3 has 15 amino acids. Germline V gene data show CDR1 as MNHEY and CDR2 as SVGEGT. V gave up 5 bases and J gave up 4 bases, with 17 bases separating them. The chain has TRBV6-2 or TRBV6-3 and TRBJ1-1, with a possible D match to TRBD1 (6 bases). Sequencing was carried out using blood. This sequence originates from a woman older than 75 in good health. As DNA, the CDR3 is TGTGCCAGCAGTCGTGGGGGGGCGATTATCACTGAAGCTTTCTTT. It translates to CASSRGGAIITEAFF.